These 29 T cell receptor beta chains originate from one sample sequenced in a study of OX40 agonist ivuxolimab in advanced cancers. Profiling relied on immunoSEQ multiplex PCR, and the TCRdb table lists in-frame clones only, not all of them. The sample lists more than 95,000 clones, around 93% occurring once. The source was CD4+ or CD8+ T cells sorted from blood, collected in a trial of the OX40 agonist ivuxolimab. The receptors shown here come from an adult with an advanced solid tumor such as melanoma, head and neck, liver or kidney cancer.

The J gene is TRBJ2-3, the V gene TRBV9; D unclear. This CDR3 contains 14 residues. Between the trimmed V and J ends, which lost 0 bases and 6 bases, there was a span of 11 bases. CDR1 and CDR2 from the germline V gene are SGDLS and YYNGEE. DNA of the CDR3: TGTGCCAGCAGCGTAGGAGTAAGCGCGGATACGCAGTATTTT. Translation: CASSVGVSADTQYF.

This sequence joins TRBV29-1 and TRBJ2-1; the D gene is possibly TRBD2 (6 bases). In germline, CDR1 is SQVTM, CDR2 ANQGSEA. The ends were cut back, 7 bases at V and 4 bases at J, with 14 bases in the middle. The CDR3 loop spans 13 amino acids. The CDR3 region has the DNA TGCAGCGCCGGGACTGCCATTTACAATGAGCAGTTCTTC. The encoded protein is CSAGTAIYNEQFF.

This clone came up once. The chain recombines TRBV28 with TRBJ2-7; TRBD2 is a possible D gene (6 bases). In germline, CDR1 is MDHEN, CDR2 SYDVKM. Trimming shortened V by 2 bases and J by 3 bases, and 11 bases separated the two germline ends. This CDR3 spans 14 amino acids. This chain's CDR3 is CASSLEVGGYEQYF. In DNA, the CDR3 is TGTGCCAGCAGTTTAGAGGTGGGGGGCTACGAGCAGTACTTC.

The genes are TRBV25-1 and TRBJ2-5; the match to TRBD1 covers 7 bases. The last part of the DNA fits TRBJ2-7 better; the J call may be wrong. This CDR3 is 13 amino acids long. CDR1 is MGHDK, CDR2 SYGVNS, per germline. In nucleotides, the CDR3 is TGTGCCAGCAGGACAGGGCCATGGGGCGAGCAGTACTTC. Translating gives CASRTGPWGEQYF.

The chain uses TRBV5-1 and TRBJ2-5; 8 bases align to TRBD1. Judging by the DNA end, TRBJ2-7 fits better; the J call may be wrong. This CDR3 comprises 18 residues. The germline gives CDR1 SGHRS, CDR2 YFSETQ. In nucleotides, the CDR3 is TGCGCCAGCAGCTCATCCGGGACAGGCCCCTTTATCGTCCCCGAGCAGTACTTC. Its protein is CASSSSGTGPFIVPEQYF.

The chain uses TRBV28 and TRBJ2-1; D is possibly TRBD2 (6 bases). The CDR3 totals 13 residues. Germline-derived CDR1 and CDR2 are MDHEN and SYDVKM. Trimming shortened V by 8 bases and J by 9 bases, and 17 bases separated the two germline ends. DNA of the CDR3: TGTGCCAGCTGGCGGGTCCGGGGGAGTGAGCAGTTCTTC. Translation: CASWRVRGSEQFF.

The CDR3: CASSLSSGSGNEQFF. DNA of the CDR3: TGTGCCAGCAGTTTAAGTAGTGGGTCCGGCAATGAGCAGTTCTTC. The chain links TRBV28 to TRBJ2-1; D ambiguous. Germline-derived CDR1 and CDR2 are MDHEN and SYDVKM. The CDR3 spans 15 residues. Trimming left V 2 bases short and J 6 bases short, with 14 bases between.

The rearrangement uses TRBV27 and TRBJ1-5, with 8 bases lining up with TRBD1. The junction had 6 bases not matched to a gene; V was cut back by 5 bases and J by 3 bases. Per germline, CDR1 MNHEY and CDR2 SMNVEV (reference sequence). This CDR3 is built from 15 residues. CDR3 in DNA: TGTGCCAGCAGTGTAGGACAGGGATTCAATCAGCCCCAGCATTTT. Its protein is CASSVGQGFNQPQHF.

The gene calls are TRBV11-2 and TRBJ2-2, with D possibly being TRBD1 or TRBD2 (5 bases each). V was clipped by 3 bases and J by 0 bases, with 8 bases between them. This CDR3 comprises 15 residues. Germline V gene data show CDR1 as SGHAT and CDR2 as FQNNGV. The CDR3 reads CASSFLGANTGELFF. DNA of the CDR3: TGTGCCAGCAGCTTTTTGGGGGCGAACACCGGGGAGCTGTTTTTT.

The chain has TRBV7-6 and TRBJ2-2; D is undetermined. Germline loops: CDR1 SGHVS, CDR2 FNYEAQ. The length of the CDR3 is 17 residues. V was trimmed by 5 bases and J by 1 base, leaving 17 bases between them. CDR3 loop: CASSPHPDLQNTGELFF. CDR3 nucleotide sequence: TGTGCCAGCAGCCCTCACCCAGACCTCCAGAACACCGGGGAGCTGTTTTTT. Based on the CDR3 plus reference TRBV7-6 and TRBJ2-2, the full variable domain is GAGVSQSPRYKVTKRGQDVALRCDPISGHVSLYWYRQALGQGPEFLTYFNYEAQQDKSGLPNDRFSAERPEGSISTLTIQRTEQRDSAMYRCASSPHPDLQNTGELFFGEGSRLTVL.

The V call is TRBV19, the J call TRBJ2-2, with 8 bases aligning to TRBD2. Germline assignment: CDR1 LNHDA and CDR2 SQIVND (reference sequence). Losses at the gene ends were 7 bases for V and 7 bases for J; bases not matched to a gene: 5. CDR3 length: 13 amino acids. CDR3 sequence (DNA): TGTGCCAGTATCGAGCGGGGGATCGGGGAGCTGTTTTTT. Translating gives CASIERGIGELFF. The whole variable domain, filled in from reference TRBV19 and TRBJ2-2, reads DGGITQSPKYLFRKEGQNVTLSCEQNLNHDAMYWYRQDPGQGLRLIYYSQIVNDFQKGDIAEGYSVSREKKESFPLTVTSAQKNPTAFYLCASIERGIGELFFGEGSRLTVL.

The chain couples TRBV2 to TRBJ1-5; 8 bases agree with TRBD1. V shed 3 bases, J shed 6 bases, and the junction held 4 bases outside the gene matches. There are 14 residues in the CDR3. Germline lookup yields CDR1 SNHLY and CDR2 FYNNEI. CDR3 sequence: CASSEGRGLQPQHF. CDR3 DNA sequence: TGTGCCAGCAGTGAGGGCAGGGGGCTTCAGCCCCAGCATTTT. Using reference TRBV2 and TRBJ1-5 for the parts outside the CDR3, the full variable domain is EPEVTQTPSHQVTQMGQEVILRCVPISNHLYFYWYRQILGQKVEFLVSFYNNEISEKSEIFDDQFSVERPDGSNFTLKIRSTKLEDSAMYFCASSEGRGLQPQHFGDGTRLSIL.

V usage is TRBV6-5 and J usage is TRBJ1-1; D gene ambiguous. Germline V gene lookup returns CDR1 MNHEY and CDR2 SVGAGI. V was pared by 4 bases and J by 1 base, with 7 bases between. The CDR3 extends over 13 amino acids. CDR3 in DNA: TGTGCCAGCAGTTTGACACGGAACACTGAAGCTTTCTTT. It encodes CASSLTRNTEAFF.

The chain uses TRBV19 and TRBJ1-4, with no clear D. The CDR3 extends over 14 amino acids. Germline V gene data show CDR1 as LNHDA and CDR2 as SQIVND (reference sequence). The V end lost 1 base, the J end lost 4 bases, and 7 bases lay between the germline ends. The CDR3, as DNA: TGTGCCAGTAGTATAGGACGGATTAATGAAAAACTGTTTTTT. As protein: CASSIGRINEKLFF.

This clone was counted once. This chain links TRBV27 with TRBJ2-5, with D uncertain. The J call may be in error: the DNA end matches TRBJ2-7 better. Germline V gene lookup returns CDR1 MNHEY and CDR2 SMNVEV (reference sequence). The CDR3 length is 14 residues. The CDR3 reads CASSLWMGNNEQYF. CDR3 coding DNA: TGTGCCAGCAGTTTATGGATGGGGAACAACGAGCAGTACTTC.

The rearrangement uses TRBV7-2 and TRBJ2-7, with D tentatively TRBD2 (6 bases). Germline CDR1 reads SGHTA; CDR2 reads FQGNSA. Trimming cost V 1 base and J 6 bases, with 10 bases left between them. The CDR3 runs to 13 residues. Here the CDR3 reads CASSLGTTSEQYF. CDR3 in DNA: TGTGCCAGCAGCTTAGGGACTACTTCCGAGCAGTACTTC.

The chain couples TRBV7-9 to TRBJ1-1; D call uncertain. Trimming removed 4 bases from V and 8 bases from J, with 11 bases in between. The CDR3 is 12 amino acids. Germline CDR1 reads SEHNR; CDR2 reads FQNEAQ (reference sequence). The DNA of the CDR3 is TGTGCCAGCAGCTCTTTACCCAGCGAAGCTTTCTTT. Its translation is CASSSLPSEAFF.

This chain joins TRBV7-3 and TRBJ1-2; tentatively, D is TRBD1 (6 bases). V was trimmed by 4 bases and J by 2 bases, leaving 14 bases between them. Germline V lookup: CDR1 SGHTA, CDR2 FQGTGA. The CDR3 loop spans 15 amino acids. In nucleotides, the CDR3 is TGTGCCAGCAGCTCATCCGGGACACCCAACTATGGCTACACCTTC. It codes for CASSSSGTPNYGYTF.

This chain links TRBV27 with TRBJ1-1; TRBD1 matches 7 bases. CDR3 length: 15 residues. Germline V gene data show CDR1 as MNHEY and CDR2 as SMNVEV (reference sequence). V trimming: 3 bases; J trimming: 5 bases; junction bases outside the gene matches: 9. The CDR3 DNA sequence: TGTGCCAGCAGTTTCCTCAGGGGGAGTTGGACTGAAGCTTTCTTT. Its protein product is CASSFLRGSWTEAFF.

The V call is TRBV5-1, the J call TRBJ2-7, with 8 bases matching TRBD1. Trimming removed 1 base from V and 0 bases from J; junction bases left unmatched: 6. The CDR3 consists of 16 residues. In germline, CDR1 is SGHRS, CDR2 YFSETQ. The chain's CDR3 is CASSLKETGVSYEQYF. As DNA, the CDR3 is TGCGCCAGCAGCTTGAAGGAGACAGGGGTCTCCTACGAGCAGTACTTC.

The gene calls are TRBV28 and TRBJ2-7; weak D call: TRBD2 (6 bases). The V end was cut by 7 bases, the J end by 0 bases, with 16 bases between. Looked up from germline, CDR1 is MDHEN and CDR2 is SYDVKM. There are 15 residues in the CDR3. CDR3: CASNPRGVGSYEQYF. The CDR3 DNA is TGTGCCAGCAACCCACGCGGGGTTGGCTCCTACGAGCAGTACTTC.

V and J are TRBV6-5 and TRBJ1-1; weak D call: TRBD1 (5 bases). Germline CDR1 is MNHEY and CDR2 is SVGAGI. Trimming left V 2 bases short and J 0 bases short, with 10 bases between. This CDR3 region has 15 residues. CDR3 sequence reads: CASSYPGLLNTEAFF. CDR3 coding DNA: TGTGCCAGCAGTTACCCGGGACTGTTGAACACTGAAGCTTTCTTT.

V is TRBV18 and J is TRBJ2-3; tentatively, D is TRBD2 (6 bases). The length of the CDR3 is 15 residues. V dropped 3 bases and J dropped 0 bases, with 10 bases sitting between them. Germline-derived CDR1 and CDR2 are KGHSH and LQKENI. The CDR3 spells CASSPAGTSTDTQYF. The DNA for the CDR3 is TGTGCCAGCTCACCCGCTGGGACTAGCACAGATACGCAGTATTTT.

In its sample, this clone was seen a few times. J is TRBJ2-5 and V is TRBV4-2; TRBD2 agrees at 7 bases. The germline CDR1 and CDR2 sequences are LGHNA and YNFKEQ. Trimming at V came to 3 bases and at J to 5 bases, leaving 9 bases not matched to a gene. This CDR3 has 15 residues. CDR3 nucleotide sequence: TGTGCCAGCAGCCACCGGACTAGTCCTACTGAGACCCAGTACTTC. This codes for CASSHRTSPTETQYF.

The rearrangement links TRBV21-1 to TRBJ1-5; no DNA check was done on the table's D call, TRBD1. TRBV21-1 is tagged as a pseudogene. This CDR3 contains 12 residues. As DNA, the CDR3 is TGTGCCAGCAGCAAGGCCTCTCAGCCCCAGCATTTT. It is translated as CASSKASQPQHF.

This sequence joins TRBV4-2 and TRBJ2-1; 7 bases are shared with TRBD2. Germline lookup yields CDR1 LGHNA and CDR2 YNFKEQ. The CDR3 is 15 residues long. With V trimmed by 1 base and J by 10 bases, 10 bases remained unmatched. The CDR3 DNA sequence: TGTGCCAGCAGCCAAGTGCGCGGGAGCCCCCACGAGCAGTTCTTC. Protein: CASSQVRGSPHEQFF.

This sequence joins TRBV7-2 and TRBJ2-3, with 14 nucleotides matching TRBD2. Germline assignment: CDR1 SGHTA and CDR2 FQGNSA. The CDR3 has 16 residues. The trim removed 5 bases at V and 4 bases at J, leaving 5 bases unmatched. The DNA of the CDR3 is TGTGCCAGCAGCCCTCGACTAGCGGGAGGGCCAGATACGCAGTATTTT. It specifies CASSPRLAGGPDTQYF.

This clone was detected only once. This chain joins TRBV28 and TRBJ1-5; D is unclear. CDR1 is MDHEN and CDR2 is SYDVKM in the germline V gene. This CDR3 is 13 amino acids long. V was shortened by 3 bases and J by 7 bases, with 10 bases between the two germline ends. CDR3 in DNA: TGTGCCAGCAGTTTGGTCAGTACGCAGCCCCAGCATTTT. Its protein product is CASSLVSTQPQHF.

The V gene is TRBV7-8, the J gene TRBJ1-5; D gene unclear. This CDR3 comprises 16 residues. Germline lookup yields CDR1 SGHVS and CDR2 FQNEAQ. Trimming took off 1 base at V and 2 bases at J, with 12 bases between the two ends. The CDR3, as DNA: TGTGCCAGCAGCTTAGGAAACGTCGATGGCAATCAGCCCCAGCATTTT. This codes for CASSLGNVDGNQPQHF.